This entry is about one T cell receptor (beta chain). Its target is not known. This sample is part of a study of cytomegalovirus exposure and HLA in healthy donors. Overall study context: Out of 150 million to 200 million T cells, an earlier analysis found 117 million unique TCR beta sequences in total. Around four fifths of around 390 genotyped donors fell in the Caucasian-associated ancestry cluster. Study results and caveats: Confirmation in vitro established that a few CMV-associated chains were specific for CMV antigens. When the data were analyzed later, several of the most significant clusters appeared to be linked to common viral pathogens.

Germline CDR1 and CDR2: LNHNV and YYDKDF (reference sequence). This CDR3 has 13 amino acids. Trimming at V came to 9 bases and at J to 8 bases, leaving 5 bases not matched to a gene. The PCR contained 60 Vbeta and 13 Jbeta primers. TCRdb's copy holds only in-frame clones and misses some; the assay was immunoSEQ multiplex PCR. The repertoire holds more than 150,000 clones, with about 90% as singletons. Sequenced material: PBMCs. This TCR was recovered from a girl in the first two years of life in good health and CMV-seronegative. The rearrangement joins TRBV15 to TRBJ2-1, with TRBD2 matching over 12 bases. In nucleotides, the CDR3 is TGTGCCACGACTAGCGGGAGTCGGTATGAGCAGTTCTTC. This translates into CATTSGSRYEQFF.